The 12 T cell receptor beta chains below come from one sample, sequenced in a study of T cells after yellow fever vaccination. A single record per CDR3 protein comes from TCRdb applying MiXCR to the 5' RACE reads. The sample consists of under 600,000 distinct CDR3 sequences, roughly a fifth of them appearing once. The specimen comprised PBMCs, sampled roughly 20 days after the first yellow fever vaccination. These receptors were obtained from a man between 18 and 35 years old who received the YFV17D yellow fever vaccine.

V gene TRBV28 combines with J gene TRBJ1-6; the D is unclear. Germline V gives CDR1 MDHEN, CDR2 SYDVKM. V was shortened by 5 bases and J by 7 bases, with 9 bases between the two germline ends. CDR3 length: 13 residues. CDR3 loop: CASSPTENSPLHF. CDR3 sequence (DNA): TGTGCCAGCAGTCCAACTGAAAATTCACCCCTCCACTTT.

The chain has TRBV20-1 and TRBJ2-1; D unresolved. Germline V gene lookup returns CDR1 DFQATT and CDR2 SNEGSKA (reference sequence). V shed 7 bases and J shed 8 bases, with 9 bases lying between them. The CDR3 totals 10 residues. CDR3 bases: TGCAGTGTCCCGATCTATGAGCAGTTCTTC. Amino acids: CSVPIYEQFF.

CDR3 bases: TGCAGTGCTAGTTATATAGCGGGGACCCACAATGAGCAGTTCTTC. The encoded protein is CSASYIAGTHNEQFF. The chain has TRBV20-1 and TRBJ2-1; TRBD2 aligns across 8 bases. Germline V CDR1 and CDR2: DFQATT, SNEGSKA (reference sequence). V lost 3 bases, J lost 5 bases, and 9 bases stayed unmatched. There are 15 residues in the CDR3.

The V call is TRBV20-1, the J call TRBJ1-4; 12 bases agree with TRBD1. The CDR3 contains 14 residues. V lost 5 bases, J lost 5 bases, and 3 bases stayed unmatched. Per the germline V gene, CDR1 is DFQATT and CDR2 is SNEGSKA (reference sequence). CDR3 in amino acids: CSAGDRGRNEKLFF. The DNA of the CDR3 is TGCAGTGCTGGGGACAGGGGGCGCAATGAAAAACTGTTTTTT.

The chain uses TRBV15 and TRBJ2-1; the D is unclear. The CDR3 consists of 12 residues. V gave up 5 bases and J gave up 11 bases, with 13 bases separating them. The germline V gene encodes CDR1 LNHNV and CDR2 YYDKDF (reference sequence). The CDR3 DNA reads TGTGCCACCAGCGGCCATATCGGACAGCAGTTCTTC. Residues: CATSGHIGQQFF.

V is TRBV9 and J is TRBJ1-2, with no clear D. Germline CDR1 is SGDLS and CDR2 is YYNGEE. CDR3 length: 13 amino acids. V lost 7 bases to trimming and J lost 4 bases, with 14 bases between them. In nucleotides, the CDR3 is TGTGCCAGCTGGAGCAGCCTCCGCTATGGCTACACCTTC. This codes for CASWSSLRYGYTF.

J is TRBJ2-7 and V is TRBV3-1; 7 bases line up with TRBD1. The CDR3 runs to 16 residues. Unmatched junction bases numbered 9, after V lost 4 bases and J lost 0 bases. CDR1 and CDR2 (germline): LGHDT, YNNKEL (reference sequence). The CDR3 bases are TGTGCCAGCAGCCCACAACCCGGACAGGCCTCCTACGAGCAGTACTTC. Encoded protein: CASSPQPGQASYEQYF.

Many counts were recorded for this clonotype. The CDR3 loop is CASSNPTRIYEQYV. Here the CDR3 DNA reads TGTGCCAGCAGCAACCCCACAAGGATCTACGAGCAGTACGTC. The chain recombines TRBV5-6 with TRBJ2-7, with unresolved D. Germline V lookup: CDR1 SGHDT, CDR2 YYEEEE. Trimming shortened V by 4 bases and J by 3 bases, and 14 bases separated the two germline ends. The CDR3 length is 14 residues.

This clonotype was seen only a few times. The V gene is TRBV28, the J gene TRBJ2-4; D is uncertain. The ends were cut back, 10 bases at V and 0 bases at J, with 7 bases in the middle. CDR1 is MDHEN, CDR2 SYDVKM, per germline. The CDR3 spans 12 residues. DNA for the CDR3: TGTGCCACCAGCTTAGCCAAAAACATTCAGTACTTC. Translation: CATSLAKNIQYF.

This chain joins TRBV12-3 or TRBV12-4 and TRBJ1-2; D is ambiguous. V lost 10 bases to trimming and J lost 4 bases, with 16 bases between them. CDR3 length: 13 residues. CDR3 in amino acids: CATAPRQIYGYTF. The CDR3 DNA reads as TGTGCCACCGCGCCTCGACAAATCTATGGCTACACCTTC.

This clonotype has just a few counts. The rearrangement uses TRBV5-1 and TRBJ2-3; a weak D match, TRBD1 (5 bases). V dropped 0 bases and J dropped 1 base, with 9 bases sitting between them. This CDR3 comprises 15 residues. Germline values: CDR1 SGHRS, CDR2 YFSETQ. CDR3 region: CASSLDGRGTDTQYF. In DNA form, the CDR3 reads TGCGCCAGCAGCTTGGATGGCAGGGGCACAGATACGCAGTATTTT.

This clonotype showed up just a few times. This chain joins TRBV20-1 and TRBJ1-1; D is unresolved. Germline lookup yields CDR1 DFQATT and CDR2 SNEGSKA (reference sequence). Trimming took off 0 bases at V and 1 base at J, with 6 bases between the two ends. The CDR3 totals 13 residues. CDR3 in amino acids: CSARDWRNTEAFF. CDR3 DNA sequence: TGCAGTGCTAGAGATTGGAGGAACACTGAAGCTTTCTTT.